This T cell receptor beta chain was sequenced in a study of T cells in Graves' hyperthyroidism and ophthalmopathy. A few counts support this clonotype. The target antigen is unknown. RNA transcripts gave rise to amplified TCR beta CDR3 regions. First-round RT-PCR of the TCR CDR3 relied on the HTBI primer set. TCRdb re-called the multiplex PCR reads through MiXCR, storing one row per CDR3 protein. This table has 250,000 to 400,000 distinct CDR3 sequences, around 15% appearing once. Study-wide results and caveats: Ophthalmopathy onset followed model prediction by a median around 6.6 months.

Trimming took 1 base from V and 0 from J, leaving 6 bases between them. The CDR3 sequence is 15 residues long. Germline CDR1 is WSHSY and CDR2 is SAAADI. Lactation, pregnancy, other autoimmune disease or uncontrolled infection led to exclusion of patients. On the basis of clinical symptoms, serum thyroxine and TRAb, thyroid ultrasound and orbital computed tomography, diagnoses were made. The J gene is TRBJ2-2, the V gene TRBV10-2; D unclear. The TCR comes from a woman aged 40 to 50 with Graves' ophthalmopathy. Sequenced sample: blood. CDR3 amino acids: CASSELAANTGELFF. CDR3 nucleotides: TGCGCCAGCAGTGAGTTGGCCGCGAACACCGGGGAGCTGTTTTTT.